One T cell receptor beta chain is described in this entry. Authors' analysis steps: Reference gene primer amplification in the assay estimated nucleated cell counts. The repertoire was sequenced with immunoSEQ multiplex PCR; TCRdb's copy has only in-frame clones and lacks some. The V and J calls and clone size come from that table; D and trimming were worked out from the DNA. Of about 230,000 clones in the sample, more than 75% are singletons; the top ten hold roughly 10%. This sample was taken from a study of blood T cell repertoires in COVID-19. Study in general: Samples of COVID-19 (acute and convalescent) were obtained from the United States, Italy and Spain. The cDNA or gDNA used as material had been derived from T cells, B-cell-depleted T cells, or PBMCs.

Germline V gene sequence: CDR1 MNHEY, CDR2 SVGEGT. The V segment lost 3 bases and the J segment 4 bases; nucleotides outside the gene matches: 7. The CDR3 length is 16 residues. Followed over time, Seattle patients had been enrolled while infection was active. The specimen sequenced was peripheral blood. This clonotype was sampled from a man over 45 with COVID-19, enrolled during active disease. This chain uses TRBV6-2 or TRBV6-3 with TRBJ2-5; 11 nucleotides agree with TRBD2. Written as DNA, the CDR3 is TGTGCCAGCAGTTATCGCCTAGCGGGAGGTAGAGAGACCCAGTACTTC. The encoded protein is CASSYRLAGGRETQYF.